This T cell receptor beta chain stems from a study of T cells in Graves' hyperthyroidism and ophthalmopathy. TCR beta CDR3 sequences were amplified from RNA transcripts. The TCR CDR3 was amplified in a first-round RT-PCR using the HTBI primer set. From the multiplex PCR reads, TCRdb called clonotypes with MiXCR, one entry per CDR3 protein. Of about 620,000 distinct CDR3 sequences listed, 16% are singletons. This clonotype has a handful of counts. CDR3 size: 17 residues. V dropped 6 bases and J dropped 0; count of bases not matched to a gene: 11. CDR1 is MDHEN and CDR2 is SYDVKM in the germline V gene. The J gene is TRBJ1-3, the V gene TRBV28, with TRBD1 matching 7 bases. The TCR was taken from a woman aged 25-40 years with Graves' hyperthyroidism. The specimen was blood. CDR3 residues: CASRAEKGQNSGNTIYF. The CDR3 DNA reads TGTGCCAGCAGGGCCGAAAAGGGACAGAACTCTGGAAACACCATATATTTT.